Listed here are 32 T cell receptor beta chains from one sample, sequenced in a study of graft-versus-host responses after intestinal transplantation. Measured with immunoSEQ multiplex PCR; TCRdb has only the in-frame clones, and not every one. The sample yields approximately 97,000 clones, roughly nine tenths seen once. Their antigens are not known. Material: unstimulated CD4+ T cells sorted from spleen or lymph node cells, obtained before transplant. These receptors all stem from a human donor who was the organ donor for an intestinal transplant.

This clone was detected only once. J is TRBJ1-1 and V is TRBV5-1, with D maybe TRBD1 (5 bases). The V end lost 1 base, the J end lost 0 bases, and 10 bases lay between the germline ends. CDR1 and CDR2 from the germline V gene are SGHRS and YFSETQ. This CDR3 has 15 amino acids. This chain's CDR3 is CASSLIRGLNTEAFF. The CDR3 bases are TGCGCCAGCAGCTTGATAAGGGGATTGAACACTGAAGCTTTCTTT.

The chain has TRBV27 and TRBJ1-1, with D perhaps matching TRBD1 (5 bases). Trimming removed 2 bases at V and 4 bases at J, with 8 bases between. The CDR3 is 13 amino acids. Germline assignment: CDR1 MNHEY and CDR2 SMNVEV (reference sequence). The CDR3: CASSLGRVTEAFF. Here the CDR3 DNA reads TGTGCCAGCAGTTTAGGCAGGGTCACTGAAGCTTTCTTT.

This chain joins TRBV7-3 and TRBJ2-7; 7 bases are a match to TRBD1. Unmatched junction bases numbered 9, after V lost 2 bases and J lost 5 bases. Germline V lookup: CDR1 SGHTA, CDR2 FQGTGA. The CDR3 contains 15 residues. Here the CDR3 DNA reads TGTGCCAGCAGCTTATCTGGGACAGTACTTGACGAGCAGTACTTC. It yields the protein CASSLSGTVLDEQYF.

Only one count was recorded for this clone. This sequence joins TRBV19 and TRBJ2-7; 8 nucleotides agree with TRBD2. The CDR3 covers 15 residues. Germline loops: CDR1 LNHDA, CDR2 SQIVND (reference sequence). V was pared by 8 bases and J by 2 bases, with 11 bases of the junction left unmatched. This CDR3 reads CASSPSSGSPYEQYF. Written as DNA, the CDR3 is TGTGCCAGTTCCCCTTCGAGCGGGAGCCCCTACGAGCAGTACTTC. Together with reference TRBV19 and TRBJ2-7, the CDR3 gives the full variable domain: DGGITQSPKYLFRKEGQNVTLSCEQNLNHDAMYWYRQDPGQGLRLIYYSQIVNDFQKGDIAEGYSVSREKKESFPLTVTSAQKNPTAFYLCASSPSSGSPYEQYFGPGTRLTVT.

V and J are TRBV4-2 and TRBJ2-1, with TRBD2 as a possible D gene (7 bases). The V end was cut by 2 bases, the J end by 3 bases, with 11 bases between. The CDR3 sequence is 15 residues long. In germline, CDR1 is LGHNA, CDR2 YNFKEQ. Written as DNA, the CDR3 is TGTGCCAGCAGCCAAACGGGGGGCGTCTACAATGAGCAGTTCTTC. Translating it yields CASSQTGGVYNEQFF.

The CDR3 loop is CASSVGQGRNQPQHF. CDR3 in DNA: TGTGCCAGCAGCGTAGGGCAGGGTCGCAATCAGCCCCAGCATTTT. The J gene is TRBJ1-5, the V gene TRBV9, with D possibly matching TRBD1 (5 bases). This CDR3 comprises 15 residues. V was trimmed by 0 bases and J by 2 bases, leaving 9 bases between them. In germline, CDR1 is SGDLS, CDR2 YYNGEE. Filled out from reference TRBV9 and TRBJ1-5, the complete variable domain reads DSGVTQTPKHLITATGQRVTLRCSPRSGDLSVYWYQQSLDQGLQFLIQYYNGEERAKGNILERFSAQQFPDLHSELNLSSLELGDSALYFCASSVGQGRNQPQHFGDGTRLSIL.

CDR3 in amino acids: CAWRLAGIQETQYF. CDR3 DNA: TGTGCCTGGCGGCTAGCGGGGATTCAAGAGACCCAGTACTTC. V gene TRBV30 combines with J gene TRBJ2-5; 9 positions agree with TRBD2. The CDR3 sequence is 14 residues long. V dropped 5 bases and J dropped 2; count of bases not matched to a gene: 6. CDR1 is GTSNPN and CDR2 is SVGIG in the germline V gene (reference sequence).

V gene TRBV4-3 combines with J gene TRBJ1-1; 9 nucleotides match TRBD1. Losses at the gene ends were 1 base for V and 9 bases for J; bases not matched to a gene: 12. Germline V gene sequence: CDR1 LGHNA, CDR2 YSLEER. The CDR3 has 16 amino acids. CDR3 in amino acids: CASSQGTGGQGVKAFF. CDR3 DNA: TGCGCCAGCAGCCAAGGTACAGGGGGCCAGGGGGTTAAAGCTTTCTTT.

Only one count was recorded for this clone. V gene TRBV5-4 combines with J gene TRBJ2-4; the match to TRBD1 covers 8 bases. This CDR3 is 15 amino acids long. V shed 3 bases and J 3 bases; nucleotides not matched to a gene: 5. Germline V CDR1 and CDR2: SGHNT, YYREEE (reference sequence). This CDR3 reads CASSSSGTGKNIQYF. The CDR3 bases are TGTGCCAGCAGCTCATCCGGGACAGGCAAAAACATTCAGTACTTC.

The genes are TRBV5-4 and TRBJ2-2, with 7 bases fitting TRBD1. Germline trimming cut 4 bases from V and 1 base from J; bases unmatched to any gene: 1. The CDR3 contains 14 residues. Germline CDR1 and CDR2: SGHNT and YYREEE (reference sequence). CDR3 in amino acids: CASSRQGNTGELFF. The DNA of the CDR3 is TGTGCCAGCAGCCGACAGGGGAACACCGGGGAGCTGTTTTTT.

This sequence joins TRBV7-9 and TRBJ2-2, with 14 bases identical to TRBD2. Germline assignment: CDR1 SEHNR and CDR2 FQNEAQ (reference sequence). The CDR3 loop spans 17 amino acids. The junction had 1 base not matched to a gene; V was cut back by 4 bases and J by 0 bases. CDR3 sequence: CASSWGLAGANTGELFF. The CDR3 region has the DNA TGTGCCAGCAGCTGGGGACTAGCGGGGGCGAACACCGGGGAGCTGTTTTTT.

The chain couples TRBV6-5 to TRBJ2-2, with TRBD1 matching over 9 bases. Trimming cost V 7 bases and J 2 bases; bases outside gene matches: 2. This CDR3 has 14 residues. Germline assignment: CDR1 MNHEY and CDR2 SVGAGI. The DNA for the CDR3 is TGTGCCAGCAACAGGGGGCTTAACACCGGGGAGCTGTTTTTT. It is translated as CASNRGLNTGELFF.

The chain combines TRBV21-1 with TRBJ2-7; the table gives TRBD1 as D, unverified against the DNA. TRBV21-1 is described as a pseudogene. This CDR3 comprises 13 residues. CDR3 sequence (DNA): TGTGCCAGCAGCACAGATTTTGACTACGAGCAGTACTTC. It specifies CASSTDFDYEQYF.

This chain joins TRBV5-6 and TRBJ2-5; TRBD2 aligns across 12 bases. This CDR3 has 17 residues. The J segment lost 4 bases and the V segment lost 5 bases, leaving 12 bases of the junction unmatched. In germline, CDR1 is SGHDT, CDR2 YYEEEE. The CDR3: CASRTEGPSGGGETQYF. CDR3 bases: TGTGCCAGCAGAACCGAGGGCCCTAGCGGGGGGGGAGAGACCCAGTACTTC.

This clone was observed a single time. The chain recombines TRBV11-2 with TRBJ1-1, with 7 bases identical to TRBD1. CDR1 is SGHAT and CDR2 is FQNNGV in the germline V gene. CDR3 length: 18 residues. The V gene end was trimmed by 5 bases and the J gene end by 6 bases; junction bases not matched to a gene: 21. CDR3 in amino acids: CASSVRQGSVVKRAEAFF. Written as DNA, the CDR3 is TGTGCCAGCAGCGTCAGACAGGGCTCAGTGGTGAAACGGGCTGAAGCTTTCTTT.

The chain has TRBV5-1 and TRBJ2-1, with D tentatively TRBD2 (5 bases). V was trimmed by 4 bases and J by 9 bases, leaving 11 bases between them. The CDR3 contains 12 residues. Germline CDR1 and CDR2: SGHRS and YFSETQ. The CDR3: CASSGVGSEQFF. The CDR3, as DNA: TGCGCCAGCAGCGGGGTGGGGAGTGAGCAGTTCTTC.

The CDR3 sequence is CASNPRLRRNEQFF. The DNA of the CDR3 is TGTGCCAGCAATCCCCGACTCCGGCGCAATGAGCAGTTCTTC. The V and J genes are TRBV6-6 and TRBJ2-1; D not certain. The ends were cut back, 7 bases at V and 6 bases at J, with 16 bases in the middle. Germline V gene lookup returns CDR1 MNHNY and CDR2 SVGAGI (reference sequence). The CDR3 consists of 14 residues.

The chain combines TRBV4-3 with TRBJ1-1; 7 positions agree with TRBD1. This CDR3 contains 16 residues. The V gene's germline CDR1 is LGHNA and CDR2 YSLEER. V trimming: 1 base; J trimming: 1 base; junction bases outside the gene matches: 6. The CDR3 is CASSQGTGQRNTEAFF. The CDR3 DNA sequence: TGCGCCAGCAGCCAAGGAACGGGACAGAGGAACACTGAAGCTTTCTTT.

V gene TRBV19 combines with J gene TRBJ1-2; D gene uncertain. V lost 2 bases, J lost 0 bases, and 16 bases lay in between. Germline V gene sequence: CDR1 LNHDA, CDR2 SQIVND (reference sequence). CDR3 size: 17 residues. The CDR3 DNA is TGTGCCAGTAGTATAAGTTCGCGTCTGCGAACTAACTATGGCTACACCTTC. Translated, it gives CASSISSRLRTNYGYTF.

V usage is TRBV9 and J usage is TRBJ1-6, with D maybe TRBD1 (6 bases). Germline V gene lookup returns CDR1 SGDLS and CDR2 YYNGEE. V dropped 0 bases and J dropped 6 bases, with 13 bases sitting between them. The CDR3 sequence is 16 residues long. In DNA form, the CDR3 reads TGTGCCAGCAGCGTAGATCCAGGGGCTCGTAATTCACCCCTCCACTTT. This encodes CASSVDPGARNSPLHF.

This rearrangement joins TRBV19 to TRBJ1-5, with D tentatively TRBD1 (5 bases). Deletions cut 9 bases from V and 0 bases from J, with 15 bases between. CDR1 is LNHDA and CDR2 is SQIVND in the germline V gene (reference sequence). The CDR3 consists of 15 residues. The CDR3 DNA reads as TGTGCCAGCGGTATGACAGCAAATAGCAATCAGCCCCAGCATTTT. It yields the protein CASGMTANSNQPQHF. The full variable domain, its missing parts supplied by reference TRBV19 and TRBJ1-5, is DGGITQSPKYLFRKEGQNVTLSCEQNLNHDAMYWYRQDPGQGLRLIYYSQIVNDFQKGDIAEGYSVSREKKESFPLTVTSAQKNPTAFYLCASGMTANSNQPQHFGDGTRLSIL.

This clone was seen a handful of times. This sequence joins TRBV4-1 and TRBJ1-3; D possibly corresponds to TRBD1 (6 bases). Germline values: CDR1 MGHRA, CDR2 YSYEKL. The CDR3 contains 16 residues. V lost 1 base to trimming and J lost 4 bases, with 14 bases between them. The CDR3 DNA follows: TGCGCCAGCAGCCAAGTCCCCAGGGGAAGAGGAAACACCATATATTTT. Its translation: CASSQVPRGRGNTIYF.

The chain combines TRBV7-6 with TRBJ1-2; 9 nucleotides agree with TRBD1. From germline, CDR1 is SGHVS and CDR2 FNYEAQ. The CDR3 is 18 residues long. Trimming cost V 1 base and J 4 bases; bases outside gene matches: 13. The CDR3 protein is CASSLGVPSGTGIYGYTF. The CDR3 DNA reads as TGTGCCAGCAGCTTAGGGGTACCATCCGGGACAGGGATCTATGGCTACACCTTC. Filled out from reference TRBV7-6 and TRBJ1-2, the complete variable domain reads GAGVSQSPRYKVTKRGQDVALRCDPISGHVSLYWYRQALGQGPEFLTYFNYEAQQDKSGLPNDRFSAERPEGSISTLTIQRTEQRDSAMYRCASSLGVPSGTGIYGYTFGSGTRLTVV.

The DNA for the CDR3 is TGTGCCATCAGTGCTGGACAGGGTCTATCCTACGAGCAGTACTTC. This encodes CAISAGQGLSYEQYF. The chain employs TRBV10-3 and TRBJ2-5; 8 bases map to TRBD1. With the DNA end fitting TRBJ2-7 better, the J assignment may be wrong. CDR3 length: 15 amino acids. Germline lookup yields CDR1 ENHRY and CDR2 SYGVKD.

This chain links TRBV10-3 with TRBJ2-5; the D gene is possibly TRBD2 (7 bases). The CDR3 consists of 15 residues. CDR1 and CDR2 (germline): ENHRY, SYGVKD. V lost 6 bases and J lost 5, with 19 bases in between. CDR3 loop: CAISPGGLSGETQYF. The CDR3, as DNA: TGTGCCATCAGCCCGGGGGGCCTGTCGGGTGAGACCCAGTACTTC.

The chain recombines TRBV6-6 with TRBJ1-3; weak D call: TRBD1 (5 bases). CDR1 is MNHNY and CDR2 is SVGAGI in the germline V gene (reference sequence). There are 15 residues in the CDR3. Trimming took 2 bases from V and 1 from J, leaving 9 bases between them. CDR3 sequence: CASSYDSRSGNTIYF. CDR3 coding DNA: TGTGCCAGCAGTTACGACAGTAGGTCTGGAAACACCATATATTTT.

The chain employs TRBV7-2 and TRBJ2-7; weak D call: TRBD2 (7 bases). The CDR3 is made up of 15 amino acids. CDR1 is SGHTA, CDR2 FQGNSA, per germline. V was cut by 5 bases and J by 4 bases, with 18 bases left in between. The CDR3 region is CASSLEAGALYEQYF. In DNA, the CDR3 is TGTGCCAGCAGCCTTGAGGCGGGGGCCCTGTACGAGCAGTACTTC.

The chain combines TRBV7-2 with TRBJ1-1; D is possibly TRBD1 (6 bases). The CDR3 is 16 amino acids. V lost 1 base and J 0 bases, leaving 12 bases between the germline ends. Germline assignment: CDR1 SGHTA and CDR2 FQGNSA. This chain's CDR3 is CASSLDPGVMNTEAFF. The CDR3 DNA follows: TGTGCCAGCAGCTTAGATCCAGGGGTAATGAACACTGAAGCTTTCTTT.

V usage is TRBV5-1 and J usage is TRBJ2-3; weak D call: TRBD1 (6 bases). Germline values: CDR1 SGHRS, CDR2 YFSETQ. The CDR3 is made up of 13 amino acids. V lost 4 bases, J lost 1 base, and 7 bases lay in between. CDR3 in amino acids: CASSRQGTDTQYF. CDR3 nucleotides: TGCGCCAGCAGCCGACAGGGCACAGATACGCAGTATTTT. The full variable domain, rest sourced from reference TRBV5-1 and TRBJ2-3, is KAGVTQTPRYLIKTRGQQVTLSCSPISGHRSVSWYQQTPGQGLQFLFEYFSETQRNKGNFPGRFSGRQFSNSRSEMNVSTLELGDSALYLCASSRQGTDTQYFGPGTRLTVL.

V is TRBV4-2 and J is TRBJ1-5; D is uncertain. This CDR3 region has 13 residues. Per the germline V gene, CDR1 is LGHNA and CDR2 is YNFKEQ. The V end lost 1 base, the J end lost 7 bases, and 8 bases lay between the germline ends. CDR3 in amino acids: CASSQGRRQPQHF. Written as DNA, the CDR3 is TGTGCCAGCAGCCAAGGTCGGAGACAGCCCCAGCATTTT.

The chain recombines TRBV30 with TRBJ1-6, with a weak D call TRBD1 (6 bases). Germline lookup yields CDR1 GTSNPN and CDR2 SVGIG (reference sequence). The CDR3 runs 14 residues. CDR3 in DNA: TGTGCTCAGAGGGGGGGCGCCGGGGATTCACCCCTCCACTTT. It translates to CAQRGGAGDSPLHF.

The chain uses TRBV4-1 and TRBJ1-2; unclear D gene. Germline lookup yields CDR1 MGHRA and CDR2 YSYEKL. Trimming shortened V by 3 bases and J by 6 bases, and 17 bases separated the two germline ends. The CDR3 is made up of 15 amino acids. Written as DNA, the CDR3 is TGCGCCAGCAGCCACCGAACCCAAAACGGGGATGGCTACACCTTC. This encodes CASSHRTQNGDGYTF.